This is a list of T cell receptor beta chains from one sample in a study of OX40 agonist ivuxolimab in advanced cancers. Data came from immunoSEQ multiplex PCR; TCRdb stores just in-frame clones and leaves some out. The table includes tens of thousands of clones, about 88% detected once. Sample: CD4+ or CD8+ T cells sorted from blood, taken in a trial of the OX40 agonist ivuxolimab. These receptors were collected from an adult with an advanced solid tumor such as melanoma, head and neck, liver or kidney cancer. Each CDR3 is given with its conserved first and last residue. The D gene is left open where the match is weak. Rows may omit the clone size; those that give it use once, few, many or a size class.

d_call	clone_size	cdr3_length	j_call	v_call	cdr3_nt	cdr3_aa
-	-	13	TRBJ2-1	TRBV7-9	TGTGCCAGCAGCTTTCAAGGGTACAATGAGCAGTTCTTC	CASSFQGYNEQFF
TRBD1	-	13	TRBJ2-3	TRBV7-3	TGTGCCAGCAGCTTCAGGGGGACAGATACGCAGTATTTT	CASSFRGTDTQYF
-	few	15	TRBJ2-7	TRBV4-2	TGTGCCAGCAGCCAAGAGGCGGGGAGATCGGGCGAGCAGTACTTC	CASSQEAGRSGEQYF
-	-	15	TRBJ2-7	TRBV7-3	TGTGCCAGCAGCTTAAGTATGGACCCGACCTACGAGCAGTACTTC	CASSLSMDPTYEQYF
-	-	13	TRBJ2-2	TRBV9	TGTGCCAGCAGCCCGGGACCTTGGGGGGAGCTGTTTTTT	CASSPGPWGELFF
TRBD1	-	14	TRBJ1-2	TRBV27	TGTGCCAGCAGTCGACAGGGGCTAGGCTATGGCTACACCTTC	CASSRQGLGYGYTF
-	-	9	TRBJ1-5	TRBV3-1/TRBV3-2	TGTGCCGGTGGACAGCCCCAGCATTTT	CAGGQPQHF
-	-	15	TRBJ2-7	TRBV7-3	TGTGCCAGCAGCTTAGGTCCCGGGCAGAACTACGAGCAGTACTTC	CASSLGPGQNYEQYF
-	-	14	TRBJ2-5	TRBV5-1	TGCGCCAGCAGCTTGCTCGGGGGCGCGGAGACCCAGTACTTC	CASSLLGGAETQYF
-	once	14	TRBJ2-1	TRBV5-1	TGCGCCAGCAATTCTGGATCTGGGTACAATGAGCAGTTCTTC	CASNSGSGYNEQFF
-	-	14	TRBJ1-3	TRBV18	TGTGCCAGCTCACCACCGAGTAGGGCTTACACCATATATTTT	CASSPPSRAYTIYF
-	-	16	TRBJ1-5	TRBV30	TGTGCCTGGAGTGCACGTGGTTTACAGAGCAATCAGCCCCAGCATTTT	CAWSARGLQSNQPQHF
TRBD2	once	16	TRBJ2-3	TRBV9	TGTGCCAGCAGCGGTACCGGGACTAGCGGCACAGATACGCAGTATTTT	CASSGTGTSGTDTQYF
-	few	13	TRBJ2-7	TRBV5-5	TGTGCCAGCAGCTGGACGGGCACCTACGAGCAGTACTTC	CASSWTGTYEQYF
TRBD1	-	15	TRBJ2-1	TRBV4-2	TGTGCCAGCAGCCGCGACAGGGATAGCTACAATGAGCAGTTCTTC	CASSRDRDSYNEQFF
-	-	14	TRBJ1-1	TRBV7-2	TGTGCCAGTGCAGGGGCAGGCGTAAACACTGAAGCTTTCTTT	CASAGAGVNTEAFF
-	-	16	TRBJ1-5	TRBV5-5	TGTGCCAGCAGCCCCCGCGGACCAGGGAGCAATCAGCCCCAGCATTTT	CASSPRGPGSNQPQHF
TRBD1	-	15	TRBJ2-7	TRBV2	TGTGCCAGCAGCGGACCGGGACAGGGGGCCTACGAGCAGTACTTC	CASSGPGQGAYEQYF
-	-	14	TRBJ2-2	TRBV30	TGTGCCTGGAATCAACTAGCGAACACCGGGGAGCTGTTTTTT	CAWNQLANTGELFF
-	-	16	TRBJ1-5	TRBV28	TGTGCCAGCAGTTTAAAGGGTCAGGGTTTCAACCAGCCCCAGCATTTT	CASSLKGQGFNQPQHF
TRBD2	-	14	TRBJ2-7	TRBV10-2	TGCGCCAGCAGTGACCCCGGGAGGGCCTACGAGCAGTACTTC	CASSDPGRAYEQYF
-	-	11	TRBJ2-5	TRBV9	TGTGCCAGCAGCGCAGGAGAGACCCAGTACTTC	CASSAGETQYF
-	-	13	TRBJ2-5	TRBV19	TGTGCCAGTAGTATACCGGGGACGGAGACCCAGTACTTC	CASSIPGTETQYF
-	-	16	TRBJ2-1	TRBV10-2	TGCGCCAGCAGTGAGCATCGGACTCCCGGACTGAATGAGCAGTTCTTC	CASSEHRTPGLNEQFF
TRBD2	-	16	TRBJ2-2	TRBV30	TGTGCCTGGAGTGTACTAGCGGGAGTCCTAACCGGGGAGCTGTTTTTT	CAWSVLAGVLTGELFF
-	-	15	TRBJ2-7	TRBV6-1	TGTGCCAGCAGTGAAATGGGGGGAGTGCTCTACGAGCAGTACTTC	CASSEMGGVLYEQYF
-	-	15	TRBJ2-6	TRBV9	TGTGCCAGCAGCACGCAGGGGCACGGGGCCAACGTCCTGACTTTC	CASSTQGHGANVLTF
-	-	15	TRBJ1-3	TRBV23-1	TGCGCCAGCAGTCTCCATCCAGGCTCTGGAAACACCATATATTTT	CASSLHPGSGNTIYF
TRBD2	few	14	TRBJ2-1	TRBV10-3	TGTGCCATCAGTGAGTCGAGCGGGAGTAATGAGCAGTTCTTC	CAISESSGSNEQFF
-	-	13	TRBJ2-7	TRBV7-2	TGTGCCAGCACCCCTACTAGCTCCTACGAGCAGTACTTC	CASTPTSSYEQYF
TRBD1	-	14	TRBJ1-6	TRBV7-9	TGTGCCAGCAGCTTGGGACAGGGGACTTCACCCCTCCACTTT	CASSLGQGTSPLHF
-	-	15	TRBJ1-2	TRBV9	TGTGCCAGCAGCGTGGGACCCGGTAAGAACTATGGCTACACCTTC	CASSVGPGKNYGYTF
-	once	14	TRBJ2-1	TRBV19	TGTGCCAGTAGGCACAGGGTTCCCTACAATGAGCAGTTCTTC	CASRHRVPYNEQFF
-	-	14	TRBJ2-4	TRBV28	TGTGCCAGCACTAAACACGGTCAACAAAACATTCAGTACTTC	CASTKHGQQNIQYF
-	-	10	TRBJ1-4	TRBV30	TGTGCCTGGGGGGGTGAAAAACTGTTTTTT	CAWGGEKLFF
-	-	14	TRBJ2-1	TRBV30	TGTGCCTGGAGTGGGGGCGGAGCCTACAATGAGCAGTTCTTC	CAWSGGGAYNEQFF
-	-	17	TRBJ2-2	TRBV2	TGTGCCAGCAGTGAATTCCTCTTTTATGGAGGGACCGGGGAGCTGTTTTTT	CASSEFLFYGGTGELFF
TRBD1	-	18	TRBJ2-6	TRBV28	TGTGCCAGCAGAGTTGGGGGACAGGGAGTATCTGGGGCCAACGTCCTGACTTTC	CASRVGGQGVSGANVLTF
-	-	15	TRBJ2-7	TRBV10-2	TGCGCCAGCAGAGAGGGCAGACCTAGCTCCTACGAGCAGTACTTC	CASREGRPSSYEQYF
-	-	11	TRBJ1-1	TRBV7-2	TGTGCCAGCAGCTTAGAGGAGCAGCGGGGCTTT	CASSLEEQRGF
TRBD2	-	14	TRBJ2-3	TRBV6-6	TGTGCCAGCAGACCTAGCGGGAGTACAGATACGCAGTATTTT	CASRPSGSTDTQYF
-	-	14	TRBJ2-2	TRBV6-4	TGTGCCAGCAGTGAAGGCGAACTAAACGGGGAGCTGTTTTTT	CASSEGELNGELFF
-	-	12	TRBJ2-1	TRBV27	TGTGCCAGCAGTTTATGGGGAGGTGAGCAGTTCTTC	CASSLWGGEQFF
TRBD1	-	17	TRBJ2-2	TRBV27	TGTGCCAGCAGTCTGATTCCGGGACAGGGGGGTACCGGGGAGCTGTTTTTT	CASSLIPGQGGTGELFF
TRBD2	-	13	TRBJ2-7	TRBV28	TGTGCCAGCAGGACTAGCGGATCCTACGAGCAGTACTTC	CASRTSGSYEQYF
TRBD2	-	17	TRBJ2-5	TRBV19	TGTGCCAGTAGTATGGTGGGTCTAGCGGGAGCTAGTGAGACCCAGTACTTC	CASSMVGLAGASETQYF
TRBD2	-	16	TRBJ2-1	TRBV10-3	TGTGCCATCAGTGATTTGACTAGCGGTTCTTACAATGAGCAGTTCTTC	CAISDLTSGSYNEQFF
-	-	14	TRBJ1-5	TRBV18	TGTGCCAGCTCACCACCGGGGAGCAATCAGCCCCAGCATTTT	CASSPPGSNQPQHF
TRBD1	-	15	TRBJ1-5	TRBV27	TGTGCCAGCAGTACAATGGGACAGGGAAGGCAGCCCCAGCATTTT	CASSTMGQGRQPQHF
-	once	13	TRBJ2-1	TRBV29-1	TGCAGCGTTAGGCGGAGCTCCTACAATGAGCAGTTCTTC	CSVRRSSYNEQFF
TRBD2	-	16	TRBJ2-7	TRBV7-2	TGTGCCAGCAGCTTAGTTAGCGGGAGGGCTCTAGGGGAGCAGTACTTC	CASSLVSGRALGEQYF
-	-	15	TRBJ1-5	TRBV6-6	TGTGCCAGCAGTTACTACAGAGATAGCAATCAGCCCCAGCATTTT	CASSYYRDSNQPQHF
-	-	13	TRBJ2-7	TRBV6-1	TGTGCCACCCGGGACGGAGACTCCTACGAGCAGTACTTC	CATRDGDSYEQYF